These 22 T cell receptor beta chains were sequenced from one sample in a study of regulatory T cells in long-lasting Graves disease. Researchers made TCR beta libraries by using iRepertoire HTBI primers and running Arm-PCR on CDR3 regions. TCRdb re-called the multiplex PCR reads with MiXCR, one entry per CDR3 protein. The sample lists a few hundred thousand distinct CDR3 sequences; 10% to 15% were seen once. Described time point: newly diagnosed GD, antithyroid drugs for less than 3 months. The TCR library was made from RNA that had been extracted from PBMCs in TRIzol. The sample was also reused in another study, on T cells in Graves' hyperthyroidism and ophthalmopathy.

This material consisted of peripheral blood mononuclear cells (PBMCs), taken at new diagnosis, from a patient treated with antithyroid drugs. These receptors all come from a woman aged 18 to 35 with Graves disease.

This clonotype was seen repeatedly, ten times or more. The gene calls are TRBV7-2 and TRBJ2-5; a weak D match, TRBD1 (6 bases). Per the germline V gene, CDR1 is SGHTA and CDR2 is FQGNSA. This CDR3 has 13 residues. CDR3 in DNA: TGTGCTTCTAGTTCGTTGGCCCGAGGGGGATGGTACTTC. It translates to CASSSLARGGWYF.

In this sample, this clonotype turned up many times. The gene calls are TRBV5-1 and TRBJ2-2, with D tentatively TRBD1 (6 bases). Trimming stripped 4 bases from V and 6 bases from J, with 13 bases between. Germline CDR1 SGHRS, CDR2 YFSETQ. The CDR3 consists of 14 residues. The CDR3 loop reads CASSQGHPPGELFF. CDR3 DNA sequence: TGCGCCAGCAGCCAGGGACACCCGCCCGGGGAGCTGTTTTTT.

This chain uses TRBV6-1 with TRBJ2-1; TRBD1 matches 9 bases. Germline V gives CDR1 MNHNS, CDR2 SASEGT. CDR3 size: 15 residues. The V and J ends lost 5 bases and 6 bases, in that order; junction bases with no gene match: 8. Here the CDR3 reads CASSPLRQGVNEQFF. For the CDR3, the DNA is TGTGCCAGCAGTCCCTTGCGACAGGGGGTCAATGAGCAGTTCTTC.

This clonotype was seen ten or more times. The chain is built from TRBV14 and TRBJ2-3; D is perhaps TRBD1 (5 bases). The CDR3 is 15 amino acids. CDR1 and CDR2 (germline): SGHDN, FVKESK. The V end was cut by 1 base, the J end by 1 base, with 9 bases between. In DNA, the CDR3 is TGTGCCAGCAGCCAAGTAGGACAAGGCACAGATACGCAGTATTTT. This translates into CASSQVGQGTDTQYF.

A few counts support this clonotype. The chain couples TRBV18 to TRBJ2-6; D assignment may be TRBD1 or TRBD2 (5 bases each). CDR1 KGHSH and CDR2 LQKENI come from the germline V gene. V lost 8 bases to trimming and J lost 0 bases, with 14 bases between them. The CDR3 totals 16 residues. The CDR3 sequence is CASRIGGLSGANVLTF. The DNA for the CDR3 is TGTGCCAGCCGCATTGGGGGTCTCTCTGGGGCCAACGTCCTGACTTTC.

This clonotype has at least ten counts. The J gene is TRBJ2-5, the V gene TRBV27, with D possibly being TRBD2 (5 bases). This CDR3 comprises 16 residues. The germline V gene has CDR1 MNHEY and CDR2 SMNVEV (reference sequence). The V end lost 1 base, the J end lost 4 bases, and 16 bases lay between the germline ends. The CDR3 DNA follows: TGTGCCAGCAGTTTATTCGCCCCCAACCGGGGAGAGACCCAGTACTTC. It translates to CASSLFAPNRGETQYF.

The chain uses TRBV5-5 and TRBJ2-1; 7 bases line up with TRBD2. The CDR3 spans 14 residues. V lost 0 bases and J lost 4; bases outside the gene matches: 1. From germline, CDR1 is SGHKS and CDR2 YYEKEE (reference sequence). This CDR3 is CASSLGAGYNEQFF. The DNA of the CDR3 is TGTGCCAGCAGCTTGGGAGCGGGATACAATGAGCAGTTCTTC.

Only a few counts were recorded for this clonotype. The CDR3 nucleotides read TGCGCCAGCAGCGGACAGGGGATGTGGGCCAACGTCCTGACTTTC. It translates to CASSGQGMWANVLTF. V gene TRBV5-1 combines with J gene TRBJ2-6; 9 nucleotides match TRBD1. The CDR3 is made up of 15 amino acids. The V gene end was trimmed by 4 bases and the J gene end by 5 bases; junction bases not matched to a gene: 4. Germline values: CDR1 SGHRS, CDR2 YFSETQ.

This sequence joins TRBV20-1 and TRBJ1-1; perhaps TRBD1 as D (5 bases). Germline V CDR1 and CDR2: DFQATT, SNEGSKA (reference sequence). The length of the CDR3 is 15 residues. The V gene lost 5 bases and the J gene lost 4 bases, with 20 bases spanning the gap. CDR3 protein: CSARSPGRDGTEAFF. For the CDR3, the DNA is TGCAGTGCTCGCTCACCAGGGAGGGATGGCACTGAAGCTTTCTTT.

The chain carries TRBV5-6 and TRBJ2-3, with a possible D match to TRBD2 (5 bases). V was shortened by 4 bases and J by 3 bases, with 15 bases between the two germline ends. The CDR3 sequence is 15 residues long. The V gene's germline CDR1 is SGHDT and CDR2 YYEEEE. The CDR3 sequence: CASSPIPGSTDTQYF. For the CDR3, the DNA is TGTGCCAGCAGCCCCATTCCGGGAAGTACAGATACGCAGTATTTT.

About this clonotype itself: A single base separates this from a much larger clone, so it may be a read error. The V and J genes are TRBV6-1 and TRBJ2-5; 10 bases fit TRBD2. Germline assignment: CDR1 MNHNS and CDR2 SASEGT. This CDR3 region has 11 residues. Here the CDR3 reads CASTLAGEQLF. The DNA for the CDR3 is TGTGCCAGCACCCTAGCGGGGGAGCAGCTCTTC.

This clonotype came up many times. This chain links TRBV11-2 with TRBJ1-3; D uncertain. This CDR3 spans 12 amino acids. The V end was cut by 1 base, the J end by 4 bases, with 2 bases between. The V gene's germline CDR1 is SGHAT and CDR2 FQNNGV. The CDR3 region has the DNA TGTGCCAGCAGCTTAGTGGGAAACACCATATATTTT. Translating it yields CASSLVGNTIYF.

This clonotype was seen many times. This chain uses TRBV7-3 with TRBJ2-1; no definite D call. V was pared by 2 bases and J by 7 bases, with 9 bases between. Germline CDR1 SGHTA, CDR2 FQGTGA. The CDR3 has 13 residues. CDR3 protein: CASSLGQLNEQFF. The CDR3 DNA reads TGTGCCAGCAGCTTAGGCCAGCTTAATGAGCAGTTCTTC.

The sample holds many counts of this clonotype. The gene calls are TRBV12-3 or TRBV12-4 and TRBJ2-7; D gene ambiguous. The ends were cut back, 3 bases at V and 6 bases at J, with 12 bases in the middle. This CDR3 is built from 13 residues. For the CDR3, the DNA is TGTGCCAGCAGTTTTGGGTGGACGGGCGAGCAGTACGTC. This codes for CASSFGWTGEQYV.

This clonotype was seen repeatedly, ten times or more. CDR3 loop: CAFSRAVSVGETQYF. The CDR3 DNA is TGTGCCTTTTCCCGGGCAGTAAGTGTTGGGGAGACCCAGTACTTC. V usage is TRBV30 and J usage is TRBJ2-5, with D unclear. The V end was cut by 7 bases, the J end by 5 bases, with 23 bases between. Germline lookup yields CDR1 GTSNPN and CDR2 SVGIG (reference sequence). This CDR3 contains 15 residues.

This clonotype came up many times. The V call is TRBV10-1, the J call TRBJ2-5; either TRBD1 or TRBD2 may supply D (5 bases each). The V end lost 2 bases, the J end lost 5 bases, and 18 bases lay between the germline ends. CDR1 is WNHNN, CDR2 SYGVQD, per germline (reference sequence). The CDR3 is made up of 16 amino acids. The CDR3, as DNA: TGCGCCAGCAGTGAGGTATCCGGGACCCTGAGGGAGACCCAGTACTTC. Translating gives CASSEVSGTLRETQYF.

At least ten counts were recorded for this clonotype. The V gene is TRBV13, the J gene TRBJ1-4; no definite D call. The germline CDR1 and CDR2 sequences are PRHDT and FYEKMQ (reference sequence). The CDR3 sequence is 13 residues long. Between the trimmed V and J ends, which lost 0 bases and 6 bases, there was a span of 5 bases. The chain's CDR3 is CASSLGQYEKLFF. CDR3 sequence (DNA): TGTGCCAGCAGCTTAGGACAGTATGAAAAACTGTTTTTT.

This clonotype was observed a few times. This CDR3 reads CAWADRKEAKNIQYF. CDR3 DNA: TGTGCCTGGGCCGATCGGAAGGAGGCCAAAAACATTCAGTACTTC. The rearrangement links TRBV30 to TRBJ2-4; no clear D gene. This CDR3 is built from 15 residues. Germline V lookup: CDR1 GTSNPN, CDR2 SVGIG (reference sequence). V was clipped by 5 bases and J by 1 base, with 15 bases between them.

To note about this clonotype: Being one base from a much bigger clone, this may be a read error. The chain employs TRBV7-2 and TRBJ1-5, with D perhaps matching TRBD1 (6 bases). V lost 5 bases to trimming and J lost 1 base, with 15 bases between them. CDR1 is SGHTA and CDR2 is FQGNSA in the germline V gene. The CDR3 is 16 amino acids. CDR3 sequence: CTSSLSTGWSNQPQHF. Here the CDR3 DNA reads TGTACCAGCAGCCTCTCGACAGGTTGGAGCAATCAGCCCCAGCATTTT. The full variable domain, in which reference TRBV7-2 and TRBJ1-5 provide the parts outside the CDR3, is GAGVSQSPSNKVTEKGKDVELRCDPISGHTALYWYRQSLGQGLEFLIYFQGNSAPDKSGLPSDRFSAERTGGSVSTLTIQRTQQEDSAVYLCTSSLSTGWSNQPQHFGDGTRLSIL.

This clonotype has ten or more counts. J is TRBJ1-1 and V is TRBV28, with unresolved D. V shed 4 bases and J shed 2 bases, with 11 bases lying between them. The CDR3 totals 14 residues. Germline V CDR1 and CDR2: MDHEN, SYDVKM. The CDR3 protein is CASSSSGGNTEAFF. The DNA for the CDR3 is TGTGCCAGCAGTTCCTCTGGAGGTAACACTGAAGCTTTCTTT.

Ten or more counts support this clonotype. The chain joins TRBV2 to TRBJ2-2; either TRBD1 or TRBD2 may supply D (5 bases each). The CDR3 runs 17 residues. V lost 1 base and J lost 2, with 14 bases in between. The V gene's germline CDR1 is SNHLY and CDR2 FYNNEI. The CDR3 here is CASSEGWGSPNTGELFF. CDR3 DNA sequence: TGTGCCAGCAGTGAAGGTTGGGGGTCCCCCAACACCGGGGAGCTGTTTTTT.

This clonotype was found many times. The chain combines TRBV20-1 with TRBJ2-7; D not resolved. The CDR3 sequence is 12 residues long. Germline values: CDR1 DFQATT, CDR2 SNEGSKA (reference sequence). Trimming removed 3 bases at V and 4 bases at J, with 10 bases between. CDR3 in amino acids: CSASWQSYEQYF. For the CDR3, the DNA is TGCAGTGCTAGCTGGCAGAGTTACGAGCAGTACTTC.